The clone carrying this T cell receptor (beta chain) was seen more than once but under ten times. This entry comes from a study of blood T cells in healthy people across ages. The CDR3 runs 13 residues. Trimming cost V 6 bases and J 6 bases; bases outside gene matches: 6. Germline V gene lookup returns CDR1 SQVTM and CDR2 ANQGSEA. The authors ran a second PCR of roughly 6 to 12 cycles using a sample-barcoded 5' primer and a J-beta primer mix. Each cDNA molecule carried a tag from a template-switch adaptor that contained 12 random nucleotides. Via MiXCR, TCRdb re-called the 5' RACE reads, giving one row per CDR3 protein. Of over a million distinct CDR3 sequences listed, around 25% are singletons. This sample also appeared in a second study, on T cells of mothers and their children. From that report: Thymic selection molds TCR recombination output in much the same way for related pairs as for unrelated pairs.

This TCR came from a girl aged 2 to 10 in good health. Sequencing was performed on blood. The gene calls are TRBV29-1 and TRBJ2-4; the match to TRBD1 covers 9 bases. CDR3 DNA sequence: TGCAGCGTAAGGACAGGGGAGGGAAACATTCAGTACTTC. This codes for CSVRTGEGNIQYF.